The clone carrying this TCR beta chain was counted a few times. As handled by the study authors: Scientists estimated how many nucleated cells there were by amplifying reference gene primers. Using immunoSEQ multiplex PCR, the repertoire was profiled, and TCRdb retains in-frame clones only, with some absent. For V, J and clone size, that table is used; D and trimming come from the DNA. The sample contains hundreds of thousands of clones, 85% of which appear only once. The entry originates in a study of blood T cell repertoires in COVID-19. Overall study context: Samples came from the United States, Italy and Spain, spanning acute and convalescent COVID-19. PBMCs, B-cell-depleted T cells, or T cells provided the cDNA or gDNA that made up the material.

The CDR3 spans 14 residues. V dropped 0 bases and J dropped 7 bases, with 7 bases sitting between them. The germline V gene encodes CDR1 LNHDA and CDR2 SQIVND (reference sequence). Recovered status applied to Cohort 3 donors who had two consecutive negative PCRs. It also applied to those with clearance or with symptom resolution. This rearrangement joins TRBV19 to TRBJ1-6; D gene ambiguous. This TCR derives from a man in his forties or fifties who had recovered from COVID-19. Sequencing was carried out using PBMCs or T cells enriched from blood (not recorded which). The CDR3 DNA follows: TGTGCCAGTAGTATAGATCTTGGCAATTCACCCCTCCACTTT. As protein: CASSIDLGNSPLHF. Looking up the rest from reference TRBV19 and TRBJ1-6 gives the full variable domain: DGGITQSPKYLFRKEGQNVTLSCEQNLNHDAMYWYRQDPGQGLRLIYYSQIVNDFQKGDIAEGYSVSREKKESFPLTVTSAQKNPTAFYLCASSIDLGNSPLHFGNGTRLTVT.